This note documents a single T cell receptor (beta chain) sequence. This clonotype came up once. No cognate antigen has been identified for it. No much larger clone is present one base from it, and per-base qualities are unavailable. One read provides weak support. High-throughput TCR beta sequencing profiled peripheral blood CD8+ and CD4+ T cells from healthy donors, Susac syndrome patients and multiple sclerosis patients. Healthy donors were included as age- and sex-matched controls. Bulk CD8+ and CD4+ T cells were purified magnetically by negative isolation, whereas CD8+ TEMRA cells were enriched by FACS. Blood was collected in EDTA tubes and processed within 24 hours, with PBMCs isolated through density gradient centrifugation. PBMCs intended for TCR sequencing were frozen in liquid nitrogen and were later thawed in a 37 degrees C water bath. A purity of at least 90% was achieved for sorted or isolated CD4+, CD8+ and CD8+ TEMRA cells.

RNA was extracted using the RNeasy kit, and roughly 0.45 to 1 microgram was reverse transcribed with random hexamers. The immunoSEQ multiplex PCR assay, covering 54 Vbeta and 13 Jbeta segments, was used to amplify TCR beta CDR3 regions. Bias from PCR amplification was corrected by using a synthetic template baseline for primer optimization and for computational correction. Per the source publication's procedure: Reads were annotated to V, D and J genes per IMGT and analyzed with immunoSEQ Analyzer, keeping only productive sequences. Clonality was calculated as one minus the Shannon entropy normalized by log2 of the number of productive unique sequences. For each patient and control, public and private clones were evaluated within the 100 most prevalent clones. Clones were defined as Susac-specific if absent from the healthy and MS cohorts, from 1052 published viral clones and from other ImmuneACCESS disease sequences. Through fastp at Q25 and MiXCR, TCRdb rebuilt clones from the public reads, retaining in-frame beta chains. Each record represents a unique CDR3 protein, reported with the most common genes and DNA among its rows. For this entry, the V and J calls and clone size follow TCRdb and not the study's own pipeline. The sample has 150,000 to 200,000 distinct CDR3 sequences on record, roughly 95% of them singletons. The leading ten clones occupy 0.1% of the sample.

This entry belongs to a study of CD8 T cells in Susac syndrome (dated by TCRdb to between 2018 and 2021). As for the study more broadly: Whether CD8+ T cell activation and differentiation in Susac syndrome was antigen driven was tested using repertoire sequencing. What the study reported, not specific to this receptor: The number of individuals in the TCR sequencing and HLA analysis was recognized as being relatively small.

V is cut by 7 bases and J by 4 bases, and the space between the germline ends is 10 bases. Counted from cysteine to phenylalanine, this CDR3 has 12 amino acids. Only the CDR3 part of the read is kept: 36 bases, read in frame from the first base. CDR1 and CDR2 (MNHEY, SVGEGT) derive from the germline V gene. Recombination connected TRBV6-2 or TRBV6-3 to TRBJ2-5, with an unclear D gene assignment. The receptor was derived from a human donor in good health. Material for sequencing was CD4+ T cells from PBMCs. The nucleotides read TGTGCCAGCACCCTATCGGGAGAGACCCAGTACTTC. Translated, this is CASTLSGETQYF.